This is a list of T cell receptor beta chains from one sample in a study of T cells expressing NK-cell markers. TCRdb re-called the 5' RACE reads; every CDR3 protein appears as one record, without DNA. The sample is made up of a few hundred thousand distinct CDR3 sequences, and the top ten hold approximately 3.5% of it. Sequencing was carried out using blood T cells: a sorted CD56 or NKG2C T cell subset, CD4+ or CD8+ T cells, or bulk PBMC T cells (not recorded which). These receptors came from a man between 18 and 29 years old in good health. Each CDR3 is given with its conserved first and last residue. Fields, in order: J gene, V gene, CDR3 protein.

TRBJ2-1 TRBV27 CASSPVVGSYNEQFF
TRBJ2-1 TRBV12-3/TRBV12-4 CASRRRQEQFF
TRBJ2-1 TRBV19 CASRQPGLASNEQFF
TRBJ2-7 TRBV18 CASSPSDRNSQYF
TRBJ2-7 TRBV9 CASSETGGEGYEQYF
TRBJ2-5 TRBV12-3/TRBV12-4 CASKRSPVETQYF
TRBJ2-1 TRBV5-1 CASSYRRDIGPYNEQFF
TRBJ1-2 TRBV6-1 CASRLITGGRGGYGYTF
TRBJ2-5 TRBV12-3/TRBV12-4 CASSLTRTRQYF
TRBJ2-1 TRBV4-1 CASSPEVAGGYNEQFF
TRBJ2-1 TRBV12-5 CASAEPVDRGGLDEQFF
TRBJ2-1 TRBV20-1 CSARVLPLAGENNEQFF
TRBJ1-5 TRBV10-3 CAISESGGTGSNQPQHF
TRBJ2-1 TRBV12-3/TRBV12-4 CASSSWNLEVEFF
TRBJ2-5 TRBV5-4 CASSARGEETQYF
TRBJ2-5 TRBV20-1 CSASIRVEETQYF
TRBJ2-3 TRBV3-1 CASEELAGRTDTQYF
TRBJ2-1 TRBV27 CASSSGLAGGGEQFF
TRBJ1-6 TRBV12-3/TRBV12-4 CASSLFESGRSPLHF
TRBJ2-7 TRBV15 CATSREAVGTTSYEQYF
TRBJ2-7 TRBV27 CASSSGLAGGFSYEQYF
TRBJ2-5 TRBV7-2 CASSLAQGTSGPLRETQYF
TRBJ2-1 TRBV4-1 CASSQDLEAGSSYNEQFF
TRBJ1-1 TRBV12-3/TRBV12-4 CASSPLGTNTEAFF
TRBJ2-7 TRBV20-1 CSARSPISGRRRSSYEQYF
TRBJ2-5 TRBV20-1 CSALTSEQETQYF
TRBJ2-1 TRBV20-1 CSAIPPRGLSYNEQFF
TRBJ1-2 TRBV2 CASGTGAYGYTF
TRBJ2-1 TRBV5-1 CASSLGGDRNEQFF
TRBJ2-3 TRBV12-3/TRBV12-4 CASSLGTGDTQYF
TRBJ1-2 TRBV20-1 CSARGIKGNYGYTF
TRBJ2-7 TRBV18 CASSPPVVTANRYEQYF
TRBJ2-7 TRBV4-3 CASSHTTGEQYF
TRBJ2-3 TRBV12-3/TRBV12-4 CASSFWQGTDTQYF
TRBJ2-2 TRBV5-1 CASSLGPGPNTGELFF
TRBJ1-5 TRBV4-1 CASSLGTGGAIQPQHF
TRBJ2-1 TRBV7-2 CASSLVPSVQFF
TRBJ2-5 TRBV12-2 CASRLVRDRASLGETQYF
TRBJ2-5 TRBV10-3 CAISVGETQYF
TRBJ2-5 TRBV7-6 CASSFRGRLQETQYF
TRBJ1-1 TRBV27 CASSKEYSGTEAFF
TRBJ1-1 TRBV5-5 CASSVIGTEAFF
TRBJ2-1 TRBV18 CASSRREMIHEQFF